This TCR beta chain was documented in a study of blood T cell repertoires in COVID-19. Study background: The United States, Italy and Spain provided the acute and convalescent COVID-19 samples.

Authors' data handling: Reference gene primer amplification gave nucleated cell count estimates. Sequencing used immunoSEQ multiplex PCR; TCRdb keeps in-frame clones, though not all of them. The V and J calls and clone size come from that table; D and trimming were worked out from the DNA. The sample carries approximately 340,000 clones, roughly nine tenths recorded once. Only a few counts were recorded for this clone. In terms of age and location, participants ranged from roughly 18 to 90 years and lived in about two dozen US areas. A PCR-confirmed or clinician-diagnosed COVID-19 case had contacted exposed participants within 2 weeks of entry. The V gene lost 4 bases and the J gene lost 1 base, with 8 bases spanning the gap. There are 14 residues in the CDR3. Per germline, CDR1 SGDLS and CDR2 YYNGEE.

This chain connects TRBV9 to TRBJ1-4, with D possibly matching TRBD1 (6 bases). The source of this sequence is a woman aged 40 to 55 who had been exposed to COVID-19. What was sequenced was PBMCs or T cells enriched from blood (not recorded which). This chain's CDR3 is CASSLQGTNEKLFF. The CDR3 coding sequence is TGTGCCAGCAGCCTACAGGGAACTAATGAAAAACTGTTTTTT.